The next 17 T cell receptor beta chains were all read from a single sample in a study of T cells in Graves' hyperthyroidism and ophthalmopathy (dated 2019 in TCRdb). The library was obtained by multiplex PCR. Sequencer: Illumina HiSeq 2000. TCR beta CDR3 regions were amplified from RNA transcripts. The first round of RT-PCR for the TCR CDR3 was performed with the HTBI primer set and the Qiagen OneStep RT-PCR kit. TCRdb reanalyzed the raw reads on its own, using fastp at Q25 for trimming and MiXCR for clone calling, and kept in-frame beta chains. Rows are combined by CDR3 protein, so each entry shows the most common genes and DNA. The sample table contains about 560,000 distinct CDR3 sequences; only one count was recorded for around 15% of them. Jointly, the top ten make up under 20% of the sample. The sequenced sample consisted of blood. These receptors were obtained from a woman aged 18-35 years with Graves' hyperthyroidism.

V and J are TRBV3-1 and TRBJ2-7; D possibly corresponds to TRBD2 (6 bases). Gene TRBJ2-1 matches the end of the DNA better, so the J call may be wrong. CDR1 and CDR2 (germline): LGHDT, YNNKEL (reference sequence). The CDR3 covers 16 residues. In DNA, the CDR3 is TGTGCCAGCAGCCAAGAGCGAGCGGGTAGCTCCTACGAGCAGTTCTTC. Its translation: CASSQERAGSSYEQFF.

This clonotype has a handful of counts. The chain recombines TRBV20-1 with TRBJ2-7; TRBD1 or TRBD2 may be the D gene (5 bases each). The CDR3 is 14 residues long. Germline CDR1 and CDR2: DFQATT and SNEGSKA (reference sequence). Between the trimmed V and J ends, which lost 0 bases and 3 bases, there was a span of 12 bases. The CDR3 DNA follows: TGCAGTGCTAGAGAGGGACCAGCCCGCTACGAGCAGTACTTC. This translates into CSAREGPARYEQYF.

Many counts were recorded for this clonotype. V and J are TRBV11-2 and TRBJ2-7, with TRBD2 as a possible D gene (5 bases). This CDR3 has 12 residues. Trimming stripped 6 bases from V and 3 bases from J, with 9 bases between. Germline V gene data show CDR1 as SGHAT and CDR2 as FQNNGV. CDR3 sequence reads: CASRSGFYEQYF. CDR3 coding DNA: TGTGCCAGCAGGTCGGGGTTCTACGAGCAGTACTTC.

The gene calls are TRBV7-2 and TRBJ2-3; a possible D gene is TRBD1 (5 bases). V gave up 5 bases and J gave up 5 bases, with 14 bases separating them. CDR1 and CDR2 (germline): SGHTA, FQGNSA. The CDR3 is 14 amino acids. CDR3: CASSRAGRLDTQYF. The CDR3 DNA is TGTGCCAGCAGCCGGGCAGGGCGACTAGATACGCAGTATTTT. Full variable domain (missing parts from reference TRBV7-2 and TRBJ2-3): GAGVSQSPSNKVTEKGKDVELRCDPISGHTALYWYRQSLGQGLEFLIYFQGNSAPDKSGLPSDRFSAERTGGSVSTLTIQRTQQEDSAVYLCASSRAGRLDTQYFGPGTRLTVL.

This chain uses TRBV6-1 with TRBJ2-3; TRBD2 might be the D (7 bases). This CDR3 spans 16 amino acids. Germline V lookup: CDR1 MNHNS, CDR2 SASEGT. V was pared by 7 bases and J by 4 bases, with 21 bases between. For the CDR3, the DNA is TGTGCCAGCACCCCTTACGCGGGGAGGGGGGCAGATACGCAGTATTTT. Translation gives CASTPYAGRGADTQYF.

This clonotype was recorded many times. The J gene is TRBJ1-1, the V gene TRBV7-2; D gene unclear. V was cut by 3 bases and J by 8 bases, with 13 bases left in between. CDR1 and CDR2 (germline): SGHTA, FQGNSA. This CDR3 is built from 13 residues. CDR3 region: CASSLIGGGEAFF. CDR3 nucleotide sequence: TGTGCCAGCAGCTTGATTGGCGGAGGAGAAGCTTTCTTT.

This clonotype has just a few counts. The CDR3 region has the DNA TGCGCCAGCAGCGCTAGGACAGGGTATCAGCCCCAGCATTTT. Translated: CASSARTGYQPQHF. The chain is built from TRBV4-1 and TRBJ1-5, with 8 bases matching TRBD1. Per germline, CDR1 MGHRA and CDR2 YSYEKL. V shed 5 bases and J 5 bases; nucleotides not matched to a gene: 5. The CDR3 spans 14 residues.

This chain uses TRBV5-1 with TRBJ1-6, with D perhaps matching TRBD1 (5 bases). V was trimmed by 0 bases and J by 10 bases, leaving 11 bases between them. The CDR3 loop spans 14 amino acids. CDR1 is SGHRS, CDR2 YFSETQ, per germline. In DNA, the CDR3 is TGCGCCAGCAGCTTGGTCGCCGGGGACTCACCCCTCCACTTT. This encodes CASSLVAGDSPLHF.

The chain carries TRBV20-1 and TRBJ1-4; the match to TRBD1 covers 9 bases. Germline loops: CDR1 DFQATT, CDR2 SNEGSKA (reference sequence). The CDR3 length is 14 residues. V shed 5 bases and J 4 bases; nucleotides not matched to a gene: 5. In nucleotides, the CDR3 is TGCAGTGCTTATACAGGGGGCCTTAATGAAAAACTGTTTTTT. It encodes CSAYTGGLNEKLFF.

This clonotype came up a few times. V is TRBV30 and J is TRBJ2-7; D might be TRBD2 (6 bases). V lost 0 bases to trimming and J lost 6 bases, with 18 bases between them. The CDR3 loop spans 15 amino acids. Germline V gene data show CDR1 as GTSNPN and CDR2 as SVGIG (reference sequence). CDR3 in DNA: TGTGCCTGGAGTGTACTTCAGGGAGGAGGTTCCGAGCAGTACTTC. Amino acid sequence: CAWSVLQGGGSEQYF.

Many counts were recorded for this clonotype. This rearrangement joins TRBV20-1 to TRBJ2-7, with 9 bases lining up with TRBD1. Losses at the gene ends were 3 bases for V and 2 bases for J; bases not matched to a gene: 5. Germline values: CDR1 DFQATT, CDR2 SNEGSKA (reference sequence). This CDR3 has 14 residues. CDR3 bases: TGCAGTGCTAGGGGGGACAGGGTTACCTACGAGCAGTACTTC. Protein: CSARGDRVTYEQYF.

This clonotype came up many times. The chain recombines TRBV12-3 or TRBV12-4 with TRBJ1-2, with D perhaps TRBD1 (5 bases). V lost 2 bases, J lost 6 bases, and 10 bases lay in between. The CDR3 is 13 residues long. CDR3 DNA sequence: TGTGCCAGCAGTTTATACCAGGGCAATGGCTACACCTTC. It yields the protein CASSLYQGNGYTF.

The rearrangement joins TRBV11-3 to TRBJ1-2; tentatively, D is TRBD1 (5 bases). This CDR3 comprises 17 residues. In germline, CDR1 is SGHNT, CDR2 YENEEA. The ends were cut back, 0 bases at V and 2 bases at J, with 16 bases in the middle. The CDR3 protein is CASSLDPGGGKNYGYTF. As DNA, the CDR3 is TGTGCCAGCAGCTTAGACCCCGGCGGGGGGAAGAACTATGGCTACACCTTC.

This clonotype was detected many times. The chain links TRBV27 to TRBJ2-7; 7 positions match TRBD2. CDR1 and CDR2 (germline): MNHEY, SMNVEV (reference sequence). Germline trimming cut 4 bases from V and 5 bases from J; bases unmatched to any gene: 11. The CDR3 is made up of 15 amino acids. In DNA, the CDR3 is TGTGCCAGCAGTTCCCTAGGACTAGGTGCGGACGAGCAGTACTTC. Translated, it gives CASSSLGLGADEQYF.

This chain uses TRBV10-2 with TRBJ1-1, with 10 bases lining up with TRBD1. The CDR3 is 16 amino acids. Losses at the gene ends were 2 bases for V and 1 base for J; bases not matched to a gene: 4. The germline gives CDR1 WSHSY, CDR2 SAAADI. For the CDR3, the DNA is TGCGCCAGCAGTGAGAGAGGACAGGGGGGGAACACTGAAGCTTTCTTT. This encodes CASSERGQGGNTEAFF.

This chain links TRBV12-3 or TRBV12-4 with TRBJ2-2, with D unresolved. Trimming took 6 bases from V and 7 from J, leaving 6 bases between them. The CDR3 runs 11 residues. CDR3 sequence reads: CASSRGGELFF. As DNA, the CDR3 is TGTGCCAGCAGCCGAGGCGGGGAGCTGTTTTTT.

Ten or more counts support this clonotype. This sequence joins TRBV20-1 and TRBJ2-7, with 7 bases that match TRBD1. The V and J ends lost 1 base and 7 bases, in that order; junction bases with no gene match: 10. CDR1 and CDR2 from the germline V gene are DFQATT and SNEGSKA (reference sequence). The CDR3 runs 14 residues. The CDR3 spells CSARAETGSLEQYF. CDR3 in DNA: TGCAGTGCTAGAGCTGAGACAGGGAGTCTTGAGCAGTACTTC.